Shown below are 13 T cell receptor beta chains from a single sample sequenced in a study of T cells in localized non-small cell lung cancer. The method was immunoSEQ multiplex PCR; TCRdb's version includes in-frame clones alone and lacks a portion of them. The sample has approximately 2,800 clones, about 30% seen once. Sequencing was performed on lung tumor tissue, taken before any cancer treatment. Source of these receptors: a female donor aged 60 or older with stage II squamous cell lung carcinoma.

This clone was seen a handful of times. J is TRBJ2-2 and V is TRBV28; 10 bases map to TRBD2. V trimming: 5 bases; J trimming: 8 bases; junction bases outside the gene matches: 11. Germline V gene sequence: CDR1 MDHEN, CDR2 SYDVKM. The CDR3 spans 16 residues. The CDR3 reads CASSPSLAGVKGELFF. Written as DNA, the CDR3 is TGTGCCAGCAGTCCTTCCCTAGCGGGGGTGAAGGGGGAGCTGTTTTTT.

The sample holds a few counts of this clone. The genes are TRBV6-8 and TRBJ2-2; 7 nucleotides agree with TRBD1. Germline loops: CDR1 MNHGY, CDR2 SAAAGT. The CDR3 contains 17 residues. V dropped 6 bases and J dropped 0; count of bases not matched to a gene: 10. CDR3 nucleotides: TGTGCCAGCAGCCTCCACCCCGGGACAGCGAACACCGGGGAGCTGTTTTTT. It yields the protein CASSLHPGTANTGELFF.

The rearrangement links TRBV19 to TRBJ2-3, with 7 bases aligning to TRBD1. Losses at the gene ends were 3 bases for V and 4 bases for J; bases not matched to a gene: 4. This CDR3 is built from 14 residues. CDR1 is LNHDA, CDR2 SQIVND, per germline (reference sequence). CDR3 amino acids: CASSITGDPDTQYF. CDR3 sequence (DNA): TGTGCCAGTAGTATTACAGGGGATCCAGATACGCAGTATTTT. Variable domain in full (rest from reference TRBV19 and TRBJ2-3): DGGITQSPKYLFRKEGQNVTLSCEQNLNHDAMYWYRQDPGQGLRLIYYSQIVNDFQKGDIAEGYSVSREKKESFPLTVTSAQKNPTAFYLCASSITGDPDTQYFGPGTRLTVL.

This clone was seen a handful of times. The chain joins TRBV10-3 to TRBJ1-2, with a weak D call TRBD1 (6 bases). The CDR3 consists of 13 residues. Trimming removed 10 bases from V and 6 bases from J, with 18 bases in between. Germline V CDR1 and CDR2: ENHRY, SYGVKD. The CDR3 DNA is TGTGCCAAGCGAAGCGGGGGCAGCGATGGCTACACCTTC. Protein product: CAKRSGGSDGYTF.

In its sample, this clone was seen a few times. This sequence joins TRBV11-3 and TRBJ1-2; 10 bases are a match to TRBD1. Germline V lookup: CDR1 SGHNT, CDR2 YENEEA. J gave up 4 bases and V 5 bases, and 7 bases lay outside the gene matches. The CDR3 totals 15 residues. CDR3 nucleotide sequence: TGTGCCAGCAGCCCGACAGGGGGCGGATTCTATGGCTACACCTTC. This gives the protein CASSPTGGGFYGYTF.

This chain links TRBV7-7 with TRBJ2-3, with D tentatively TRBD1 (6 bases). Germline V lookup: CDR1 SSHAT, CDR2 FNYEAQ (reference sequence). This CDR3 has 14 residues. V dropped 5 bases and J dropped 5 bases, with 14 bases sitting between them. The CDR3: CASSMDSNIDTQYF. The CDR3 bases are TGTGCCAGCAGCATGGACAGTAATATAGATACGCAGTATTTT.

Within the sample, this clone is medium-sized. The chain recombines TRBV11-3 with TRBJ2-7; D possibly corresponds to TRBD2 (6 bases). Per germline, CDR1 SGHNT and CDR2 YENEEA. With 3 bases removed from V and 7 bases from J, the gap between germline ends came to 16 bases. The CDR3 spans 14 residues. CDR3 sequence: CASSLEGGAVEQYF. CDR3 in DNA: TGTGCCAGCAGCTTGGAGGGTGGGGCTGTAGAGCAGTACTTC.

CDR3 in DNA: TGTGCCAGCAGCTTCGGACAGGGCCCGGCTTTCTTT. Translated, it gives CASSFGQGPAFF. The rearrangement joins TRBV9 to TRBJ1-1; 8 nucleotides align to TRBD1. The V and J ends lost 4 bases and 11 bases, in that order; junction bases with no gene match: 7. The CDR3 has 12 residues. Germline values: CDR1 SGDLS, CDR2 YYNGEE.

Within the sample, this clone is large. The chain carries TRBV30 and TRBJ2-2, with TRBD2 matching over 7 bases. Germline V gene lookup returns CDR1 GTSNPN and CDR2 SVGIG (reference sequence). V lost 5 bases and J lost 5; bases outside the gene matches: 5. The CDR3 loop spans 13 amino acids. The CDR3 DNA follows: TGTGCCTGGGGGAACGGGGGGACCGGGGAGCTGTTTTTT. This codes for CAWGNGGTGELFF.

This clone was observed a handful of times. The chain carries TRBV29-1 and TRBJ2-1; 9 nucleotides line up with TRBD2. Trimming cost V 4 bases and J 9 bases; bases outside gene matches: 7. The CDR3 is made up of 13 amino acids. Per germline, CDR1 SQVTM and CDR2 ANQGSEA. CDR3 coding DNA: TGCAGCGTTGCTAGTCTAGCGGGGAGTGAGCAGTTCTTC. It encodes CSVASLAGSEQFF.

The chain joins TRBV6-8 to TRBJ1-1, with TRBD1 matching 8 bases. The junction had 7 bases not matched to a gene; V was cut back by 11 bases and J by 5 bases. CDR3 length: 12 amino acids. The germline gives CDR1 MNHGY, CDR2 SAAAGT. The CDR3 is CAGQGAGTEAFF. For the CDR3, the DNA is TGTGCCGGTCAGGGGGCAGGTACTGAAGCTTTCTTT.

The rearrangement links TRBV5-1 to TRBJ1-5; TRBD1 is a possible D gene (6 bases). V dropped 2 bases and J dropped 3 bases, with 12 bases sitting between them. Germline CDR1 and CDR2: SGHRS and YFSETQ. This CDR3 region has 15 residues. As DNA, the CDR3 is TGCGCCAGCAGCTTCGGAGGACAGTCCAATCAGCCCCAGCATTTT. Its translation: CASSFGGQSNQPQHF. Variable domain in full (rest from reference TRBV5-1 and TRBJ1-5): KAGVTQTPRYLIKTRGQQVTLSCSPISGHRSVSWYQQTPGQGLQFLFEYFSETQRNKGNFPGRFSGRQFSNSRSEMNVSTLELGDSALYLCASSFGGQSNQPQHFGDGTRLSIL.

V usage is TRBV23-1 and J usage is TRBJ1-5; D unclear. TRBV23-1 is annotated as an ORF whose role is uncertain. Trimming cost V 8 bases and J 10 bases, with 18 bases left between them. The CDR3 runs 13 residues. The chain's CDR3 is CASALTLGSPQHF. CDR3 coding DNA: TGCGCCAGCGCCCTTACCCTGGGTAGCCCCCAGCATTTT.